This T cell receptor (beta chain) was documented in a study of spatial heterogeneity in lung cancer. Study-wide points: Tumor mutation count correlated with how many alpha and beta TCRs expanded intratumorally. Estimated TCR-seq coverage of tumor T cells was only about 7% for alpha chains. For beta chains, the corresponding estimate was around 13%.

CDR3 length: 12 residues. J lost 3 bases, V lost 6 bases, and 4 bases had no gene match. From germline, CDR1 is DFQATT and CDR2 SNEGSKA (reference sequence). As regards this clonotype: What it binds is not known.

TCRdb recomputed calls from the 5' RACE reads with MiXCR, one row per CDR3 protein. The sample contains 16,000 or so distinct CDR3 sequences, approximately 6.2% of which appear only once. Stated time point: sample taken at primary tumor resection. Unsorted whole RNA from tumor, nontumor lung or frozen PBMC underwent sequencing. V gene TRBV20-1 combines with J gene TRBJ2-5; 7 bases are a match to TRBD1. The sequencing used lung tumor tissue, collected at surgery. The source of this sequence is a female donor with early-stage non-small cell lung cancer. The CDR3 nucleotides read TGCAGTGCAGATACAGGGGAAGAGACCCAGTACTTC. Amino acid sequence: CSADTGEETQYF.